The 29 T cell receptor beta chains presented below share a single source sample, sequenced in a study of blood T cells in healthy people across ages. Together with a sample-barcoded 5' primer, a J-beta primer mix was included in a second PCR lasting roughly 6 to 12 cycles. TCRdb fed the 5' RACE reads into MiXCR, producing one record per CDR3 protein. In the table there are some 790,000 distinct CDR3 sequences, 29% of which are singletons. The sample consisted of blood. These receptor sequences come from an elderly woman in good health.

In its sample, this clonotype was seen a few times. A read error may be the cause here, since a much bigger clone is one base away. V and J are TRBV4-3 and TRBJ1-4, with a possible D match to TRBD1 (6 bases). Germline CDR1 is LGHNA and CDR2 is YSLEER. The CDR3 runs 15 residues. CDR3 in amino acids: CASSLNRAPNEKRFF. The CDR3 DNA follows: TGCGCCAGCAGCCTCAACAGGGCTCCTAATGAAAAACGGTTTTTT.

For the CDR3, the DNA is TGTGCCAGCAGGGGGACAGGGGGCCCCGCTAACTATGGCTACACCTTC. Protein product: CASRGTGGPANYGYTF. The chain carries TRBV6-1 and TRBJ1-2, with 12 bases identical to TRBD1. Germline V gene sequence: CDR1 MNHNS, CDR2 SASEGT. There are 16 residues in the CDR3. With 6 bases clipped from V and 0 bases from J, the junction kept 5 bases outside the gene matches.

This clonotype was seen a handful of times. The gene calls are TRBV24-1 and TRBJ2-1; 11 bases agree with TRBD2. The junction had 2 bases not matched to a gene; V was cut back by 6 bases and J by 5 bases. This CDR3 has 14 amino acids. Germline CDR1 and CDR2: KGHDR and SFDVKD. The CDR3 nucleotides are TGTGCCACCAGTACTAGCGGGAGAAACAATGAGCAGTTCTTC. As protein: CATSTSGRNNEQFF.

Notes on this clonotype: One end of the junction fails to match germline, which may point to a read error. V and J are TRBV27 and TRBJ2-5; 7 bases match TRBD2. The CDR3 has 15 residues. The germline gives CDR1 MNHEY, CDR2 SMNVEV (reference sequence). The CDR3 reads CASSLYRTRANEQDF. In DNA, the CDR3 is TGTGCCAGCAGTTTATACCGGACTAGGGCTAATGAGCAGGACTTC.

This clonotype was recorded many times. The V call is TRBV15, the J call TRBJ2-5, with TRBD1 identical over 10 bases. Per germline, CDR1 LNHNV and CDR2 YYDKDF (reference sequence). The trim removed 0 bases at V and 1 base at J, leaving 2 bases unmatched. The CDR3 is 16 residues long. CDR3 in amino acids: CATSRDRTGGQETQYF. CDR3 nucleotide sequence: TGTGCCACCAGCAGAGATAGGACAGGGGGCCAAGAGACCCAGTACTTC.

This clonotype was seen many times. CDR3 residues: CASRTGTGGWNYGYTF. The CDR3 DNA follows: TGTGCCAGCAGGACCGGGACAGGGGGCTGGAACTATGGCTACACCTTC. J is TRBJ1-2 and V is TRBV6-5, with 12 positions matching TRBD1. The CDR3 runs 16 residues. Germline CDR1 and CDR2: MNHEY and SVGAGI. Unmatched junction bases numbered 7, after V lost 6 bases and J lost 2 bases.

This clonotype has at least ten counts. The V call is TRBV12-3 or TRBV12-4, the J call TRBJ2-5; D unresolved. The CDR3 is 13 residues long. Trimming cost V 2 bases and J 3 bases, with 7 bases left between them. CDR3 coding DNA: TGTGCCAGCAGTTTATTTCGGGAAGAGACCCAGTACTTC. This codes for CASSLFREETQYF.

This clonotype was detected once. The chain couples TRBV5-1 to TRBJ2-5; D gene unclear. The J call may be in error: the DNA end matches TRBJ2-7 better. In germline, CDR1 is SGHRS, CDR2 YFSETQ. The CDR3 is 13 amino acids. DNA for the CDR3: TGCGCCAGCAGCTTCCAAGAACCGTACGAGCAGTACTTC. Its translation: CASSFQEPYEQYF.

Note on this clonotype: The junction does not match germline at one end; this may be a read error. This rearrangement joins TRBV3-1 to TRBJ1-4; D gene unclear. Germline V gene data show CDR1 as LGHDT and CDR2 as YNNKEL (reference sequence). The CDR3 length is 17 residues. For the CDR3, the DNA is TGTGTCAGCAGCCACCGAAGGTGGGCAGGAGATAATGAAAAACTGTTTTTT. Protein: CVSSHRRWAGDNEKLFF.

Many counts were recorded for this clonotype. This chain links TRBV7-2 with TRBJ2-1, with D unclear. The V end was cut by 1 base, the J end by 6 bases, with 7 bases between. Germline V gene sequence: CDR1 SGHTA, CDR2 FQGNSA. This CDR3 region has 13 residues. CDR3 bases: TGTGCCAGCAGCTTAGGGACGATCAATGAGCAGTTCTTC. Translating gives CASSLGTINEQFF.

The CDR3 protein is CASSLAFLRLAGGGNEQFF. CDR3 bases: TGTGCCAGCAGCTTAGCCTTCTTGAGACTAGCGGGAGGAGGCAATGAGCAGTTCTTC. This rearrangement joins TRBV7-2 to TRBJ2-1, with 13 bases lining up with TRBD2. Germline lookup yields CDR1 SGHTA and CDR2 FQGNSA. The CDR3 has 19 amino acids. The J segment lost 6 bases and the V segment lost 0 bases, leaving 11 bases of the junction unmatched.

This clonotype was counted many times. The J gene is TRBJ2-5, the V gene TRBV7-9, with D possibly TRBD1 on 6 matching bases. The ends were cut back, 2 bases at V and 2 bases at J, with 15 bases in the middle. Germline V gene lookup returns CDR1 SEHNR and CDR2 FQNEAQ (reference sequence). This CDR3 is 16 amino acids long. The CDR3 DNA sequence: TGTGCCAGCAGCTTAACCATGAGGGGGACACAAGAGACCCAGTACTTC. This translates into CASSLTMRGTQETQYF.

The chain employs TRBV11-2 and TRBJ2-3, with a possible D match to TRBD1 (6 bases). The germline V gene encodes CDR1 SGHAT and CDR2 FQNNGV. The CDR3 runs to 19 residues. Trimming cost V 3 bases and J 0 bases, with 22 bases left between them. CDR3 coding DNA: TGTGCCAGCAGCTTGGGATTGGGGCTCTCAGGGGATAGCACAGATACGCAGTATTTT. It yields the protein CASSLGLGLSGDSTDTQYF.

The sample holds many counts of this clonotype. The rearrangement uses TRBV5-1 and TRBJ2-5, with unresolved D. This CDR3 contains 14 residues. Germline lookup yields CDR1 SGHRS and CDR2 YFSETQ. V was trimmed by 1 base and J by 4 bases, leaving 11 bases between them. CDR3 in amino acids: CASSLMGWGETQYF. The CDR3 DNA reads TGCGCCAGCAGCTTGATGGGCTGGGGAGAGACCCAGTACTTC.

This clonotype was detected a few times. V usage is TRBV6-6 and J usage is TRBJ1-1; D is possibly TRBD1 (5 bases). V shed 2 bases and J shed 1 base, with 11 bases lying between them. Germline V gene sequence: CDR1 MNHNY, CDR2 SVGAGI (reference sequence). The CDR3 consists of 15 residues. The CDR3 DNA is TGTGCCAGCAGTTACCCTCAGGGCGGGAACACTGAAGCTTTCTTT. Translation gives CASSYPQGGNTEAFF.

The rearrangement links TRBV2 to TRBJ2-3, with a tentative D call TRBD2 (5 bases). V was cut by 6 bases and J by 0 bases, with 16 bases left in between. The CDR3 length is 16 residues. Germline CDR1 reads SNHLY; CDR2 reads FYNNEI. This CDR3 is CASSLLLVGSTDTQYF. CDR3 in DNA: TGTGCCAGCAGCCTATTACTAGTGGGAAGCACAGATACGCAGTATTTT.

At least ten counts were recorded for this clonotype. The V and J genes are TRBV7-2 and TRBJ2-7; D is unclear. The germline V gene encodes CDR1 SGHTA and CDR2 FQGNSA. The CDR3 length is 12 residues. V lost 5 bases and J 7 bases, leaving 12 bases between the germline ends. This CDR3 reads CASSGRGPEQYF. In nucleotides, the CDR3 is TGTGCCAGCAGCGGAAGAGGACCGGAGCAGTACTTC.

This clonotype was observed at least ten times. The rearrangement joins TRBV20-1 to TRBJ2-1; 13 bases align to TRBD2. This CDR3 region has 17 residues. Per germline, CDR1 DFQATT and CDR2 SNEGSKA (reference sequence). Germline trimming cut 2 bases from V and 2 bases from J; bases unmatched to any gene: 6. CDR3 in amino acids: CSARRLAGGRPYNEQFF. CDR3 DNA: TGCAGTGCTAGAAGACTAGCGGGGGGTAGGCCCTACAATGAGCAGTTCTTC.

V usage is TRBV2 and J usage is TRBJ2-1; either TRBD1 or TRBD2 may supply D (5 bases each). The DNA matches TRBJ2-7 better at its end, which makes the J call doubtful. Germline CDR1 is SNHLY and CDR2 is FYNNEI. The CDR3 has 15 amino acids. CDR3 protein: CANRPWGTSVPEQYF. The CDR3 DNA follows: TGTGCCAACAGGCCATGGGGGACCTCGGTTCCTGAGCAGTACTTC.

This clonotype was counted ten times or more. One junction end disagrees with the germline gene, perhaps due to a read error. V and J are TRBV7-9 and TRBJ2-1; D not resolved. There are 12 residues in the CDR3. Germline CDR1 reads SEHNR; CDR2 reads FQNEAQ (reference sequence). Here the CDR3 DNA reads TGCGCCAGCAGCTTGGTGGGCAATGAGCAGTTCTTC. It encodes CASSLVGNEQFF.

As to this clonotype: One end of the junction does not line up with germline, which may come from a read error. The chain recombines TRBV7-2 with TRBJ2-3; D not resolved. CDR3 size: 12 residues. Germline-derived CDR1 and CDR2 are SGHTA and FQGNSA. The CDR3: CAGSHYADTQYF. The CDR3 DNA reads as TGTGCCGGCAGCCATTATGCAGATACGCAGTATTTT. The whole variable domain, filled in from reference TRBV7-2 and TRBJ2-3, reads GAGVSQSPSNKVTEKGKDVELRCDPISGHTALYWYRQSLGQGLEFLIYFQGNSAPDKSGLPSDRFSAERTGGSVSTLTIQRTQQEDSAVYLCAGSHYADTQYFGPGTRLTVL.

On this clonotype itself: A read error may explain this, as a much larger clone is one base away. The chain recombines TRBV30 with TRBJ2-5, with a tentative D call TRBD1 (6 bases). The CDR3 is 14 amino acids. Germline loops: CDR1 GTSNPN, CDR2 SVGIG (reference sequence). The CDR3 bases are TGTGTCTGGAGTGAGGGGGACGTTCAAGAGACCCAGTACTTC. Amino acids: CVWSEGDVQETQYF.

In regard to this clonotype: A single base separates this from a much larger clone, so it may be a read error. The chain is built from TRBV5-6 and TRBJ2-1, with 7 bases identical to TRBD1. This CDR3 spans 14 amino acids. CDR1 and CDR2 from the germline V gene are SGHDT and YYEEEE. CDR3 nucleotides: TGTGCCAGCAGCTTCCAGGGACAGAACAATGAGCAGTGCTTC. Translation: CASSFQGQNNEQCF. Combining the CDR3 with reference TRBV5-6 and TRBJ2-1 gives the whole variable domain DAGVTQSPTHLIKTRGQQVTLRCSPKSGHDTVSWYQQALGQGPQFIFQYYEEEERQRGNFPDRFSGHQFPNYSSELNVNALLLGDSALYLCASSFQGQNNEQCFGPGTRLTVL.

As for this clonotype: One end of the junction varies from germline; a read error may be responsible. The chain links TRBV15 to TRBJ1-5; D remains ambiguous. The CDR3 runs 15 residues. CDR1 is LNHNV and CDR2 is YYDKDF in the germline V gene (reference sequence). The DNA of the CDR3 is TGTGCCGCCAGCGGCGAGCTGATCAGCAATCAGCCCCAGCATTTT. Its translation is CAASGELISNQPQHF.

This clonotype was recorded only once. V is TRBV14 and J is TRBJ2-7, with 10 nucleotides matching TRBD1. This CDR3 is built from 16 residues. V lost 6 bases to trimming and J lost 0 bases; unmatched junction nucleotides: 8. The germline gives CDR1 SGHDN, CDR2 FVKESK. The CDR3: CASSLAGTGASYEQYF. For the CDR3, the DNA is TGTGCCAGCAGTCTTGCAGGGACAGGGGCCTCCTACGAGCAGTACTTC.

This chain connects TRBV18 to TRBJ1-2; D unresolved. Per germline, CDR1 KGHSH and CDR2 LQKENI. The ends were cut back, 2 bases at V and 4 bases at J, with 8 bases in the middle. The CDR3 runs to 13 residues. The CDR3 loop is CASSPSMGYGYTF. The CDR3 coding sequence is TGTGCCAGCTCACCATCCATGGGCTATGGCTACACCTTC.

This clonotype was recorded many times. The chain recombines TRBV28 with TRBJ2-7; D is uncertain. CDR1 is MDHEN, CDR2 SYDVKM, per germline. The CDR3 has 9 residues. V was trimmed by 7 bases and J by 3 bases, leaving 1 base between them. The CDR3 coding sequence is TGTGCCAGCAACTACGAGCAGTACTTC. The encoded protein is CASNYEQYF.

In its sample, this clonotype was seen many times. The chain recombines TRBV21-1 with TRBJ1-2. TRBV21-1 is a known pseudogene. CDR3 length: 16 amino acids. The CDR3 spells CASRERAGACKAGYTF. CDR3 DNA: TGTGCCAGCAGAGAAAGGGCCGGGGCCTGCAAAGCTGGCTACACCTTC.

The V gene is TRBV5-1, the J gene TRBJ2-7; no definite D call. Germline V lookup: CDR1 SGHRS, CDR2 YFSETQ. V was shortened by 5 bases and J by 3 bases, with 15 bases between the two germline ends. The length of the CDR3 is 14 residues. DNA of the CDR3: TGCGCCAGCAGAAGGAGTACTACGAGCTACGAGCAGTACTTC. Translation: CASRRSTTSYEQYF. The complete variable domain, with remaining parts taken from reference TRBV5-1 and TRBJ2-7, reads KAGVTQTPRYLIKTRGQQVTLSCSPISGHRSVSWYQQTPGQGLQFLFEYFSETQRNKGNFPGRFSGRQFSNSRSEMNVSTLELGDSALYLCASRRSTTSYEQYFGPGTRLTVT.